The 19 T cell receptor beta chains listed next were all sequenced from one sample in a study of blood T cell repertoires in COVID-19. Some clones are missing from TCRdb's copy, which holds only in-frame ones; the method was immunoSEQ multiplex PCR. The sample gives 110,000 or so clones, about 80% of which show up once; under 9.5% is in the top ten. The sample consisted of peripheral blood. All receptors come from a woman aged 40-49 years with acute or convalescent COVID-19.

CDR3 in amino acids: CASSPIENTEAFF. As DNA, the CDR3 is TGTGCCAGTAGCCCGATAGAGAACACTGAAGCTTTCTTT. The rearrangement uses TRBV19 and TRBJ1-1; D is unresolved. Germline loops: CDR1 LNHDA, CDR2 SQIVND (reference sequence). The CDR3 runs to 13 residues. V was cut by 6 bases and J by 1 base, with 9 bases left in between.

The chain is built from TRBV2 and TRBJ2-5; TRBD2 aligns across 8 bases. The CDR3 is 15 amino acids. After removal of 2 bases from V and 5 bases from J, the junction contained 7 bases not matched to a gene. The germline V gene encodes CDR1 SNHLY and CDR2 FYNNEI. The CDR3 DNA follows: TGTGCCAGCAGTGAAAAACGGACGGGAGGGGAGACCCAGTACTTC. Encoded protein: CASSEKRTGGETQYF.

This clone occurred once. The V and J genes are TRBV5-1 and TRBJ1-1; TRBD1 matches 11 bases. CDR1 is SGHRS, CDR2 YFSETQ, per germline. The CDR3 is 14 amino acids. Trimming at V came to 7 bases and at J to 3 bases, leaving 5 bases not matched to a gene. The CDR3 nucleotides are TGCGCCAGCGGCGGACAGGGGGCATACACTGAAGCTTTCTTT. Translated, it gives CASGGQGAYTEAFF.

The chain carries TRBV19 and TRBJ1-5, with D tentatively TRBD1 (6 bases). The ends were cut back, 7 bases at V and 2 bases at J, with 15 bases in the middle. Germline V gives CDR1 LNHDA, CDR2 SQIVND (reference sequence). This CDR3 is 15 amino acids long. CDR3 loop: CASKGWGGGNQPQHF. DNA of the CDR3: TGTGCCAGTAAGGGGTGGGGGGGCGGCAATCAGCCCCAGCATTTT.

This clone was found once. This chain uses TRBV5-6 with TRBJ2-7; 7 bases are a match to TRBD2. The CDR3 covers 13 residues. Germline V gene data show CDR1 as SGHDT and CDR2 as YYEEEE. V trimming: 7 bases; J trimming: 5 bases; junction bases outside the gene matches: 9. The CDR3 DNA is TGTGCCAGCGGAGCGACTAGCCGCCACGAGCAGTACTTC. Its protein product is CASGATSRHEQYF.

The rearrangement links TRBV10-3 to TRBJ1-4; perhaps TRBD1 as D (5 bases). The ends were cut back, 2 bases at V and 7 bases at J, with 14 bases in the middle. This CDR3 contains 15 residues. Germline V lookup: CDR1 ENHRY, CDR2 SYGVKD. The CDR3 protein is CAISEGGRGGEKLFF. CDR3 sequence (DNA): TGTGCCATCAGTGAGGGGGGACGCGGGGGTGAAAAACTGTTTTTT.

CDR3 amino acids: CASSAERQGTQYF. The CDR3 DNA is TGTGCCAGCAGCGCGGAGCGCCAGGGGACGCAGTATTTT. The V and J genes are TRBV7-2 and TRBJ2-3; D might be TRBD1 (6 bases). Trimming cost V 5 bases and J 9 bases, with 15 bases left between them. The CDR3 length is 13 residues. The germline V gene encodes CDR1 SGHTA and CDR2 FQGNSA. The full variable domain, completed using reference TRBV7-2 and TRBJ2-3, is GAGVSQSPSNKVTEKGKDVELRCDPISGHTALYWYRQSLGQGLEFLIYFQGNSAPDKSGLPSDRFSAERTGGSVSTLTIQRTQQEDSAVYLCASSAERQGTQYFGPGTRLTVL.

The CDR3 DNA reads TGTGCCAGCAGCTCCTACAGGGATCAGCCCCAGCATTTT. It translates to CASSSYRDQPQHF. The V call is TRBV7-2, the J call TRBJ1-5, with D possibly TRBD1 on 6 matching bases. Trimming left V 4 bases short and J 5 bases short, with 9 bases between. Germline V lookup: CDR1 SGHTA, CDR2 FQGNSA. The length of the CDR3 is 13 residues.

This clone was picked up one time. The V gene is TRBV7-9, the J gene TRBJ2-3; D may be TRBD2 (6 bases). V was pared by 3 bases and J by 2 bases, with 12 bases between. CDR1 is SEHNR, CDR2 FQNEAQ, per germline (reference sequence). The CDR3 is 15 residues long. In nucleotides, the CDR3 is TGTGCCAGCAGCTTCCGGGGGTCCCCCACAGATACGCAGTATTTT. The encoded protein is CASSFRGSPTDTQYF.

V gene TRBV7-2 combines with J gene TRBJ2-7; the D gene is possibly TRBD2 (6 bases). The germline CDR1 and CDR2 sequences are SGHTA and FQGNSA. This CDR3 comprises 13 residues. V was trimmed by 1 base and J by 4 bases, leaving 8 bases between them. CDR3: CASSLGLVYEQYF. CDR3 DNA sequence: TGTGCCAGCAGCTTAGGACTAGTGTACGAGCAGTACTTC.

The rearrangement links TRBV7-2 to TRBJ1-1; D remains ambiguous. Germline assignment: CDR1 SGHTA and CDR2 FQGNSA. The CDR3 contains 14 residues. V was cut by 1 base and J by 1 base, with 7 bases left in between. Written as DNA, the CDR3 is TGTGCCAGCAGCTTAGGACACCAGAACACTGAAGCTTTCTTT. Translation gives CASSLGHQNTEAFF.

The chain recombines TRBV2 with TRBJ1-6; 8 bases agree with TRBD1. The V and J ends lost 3 bases and 6 bases, in that order; junction bases with no gene match: 7. Germline-derived CDR1 and CDR2 are SNHLY and FYNNEI. This CDR3 region has 16 residues. CDR3 DNA sequence: TGTGCCAGCAGTGAGGTTCTGGGACAGGTTAATTCACCCCTCCACTTT. Amino acid sequence: CASSEVLGQVNSPLHF.

The chain carries TRBV19 and TRBJ2-7; D is undetermined. CDR3 size: 13 residues. The V gene's germline CDR1 is LNHDA and CDR2 SQIVND (reference sequence). The V gene lost 3 bases and the J gene lost 1 base, with 7 bases spanning the gap. The CDR3 nucleotides read TGTGCCAGTAGTATCACAGCATCCTACGAGCAGTACTTC. Encoded protein: CASSITASYEQYF.

This clone was seen a single time. The V call is TRBV12-5, the J call TRBJ1-6; D gene ambiguous. The germline V gene has CDR1 LGHNT and CDR2 FRNRAP. The CDR3 runs 12 residues. Trimming removed 1 base at V and 8 bases at J, with 3 bases between. The CDR3 DNA reads as TGTGCTAGTGGTTTGGCCGATTCACCCCTCCACTTT. Translated: CASGLADSPLHF.

V and J are TRBV19 and TRBJ1-5; tentative D call: TRBD1 (5 bases). Deletions cut 6 bases from V and 0 bases from J, with 24 bases between. This CDR3 contains 19 residues. Germline V gene sequence: CDR1 LNHDA, CDR2 SQIVND (reference sequence). CDR3 loop: CASRLMGQTYTDSNQPQHF. The CDR3 nucleotides read TGTGCCAGTAGGCTGATGGGGCAGACATACACGGATAGCAATCAGCCCCAGCATTTT.

The count of this clone is one. CDR3 loop: CASSFGLYTTEAFF. CDR3 in DNA: TGTGCCAGCAGTTTCGGACTTTACACCACTGAAGCTTTCTTT. This chain links TRBV6-5 with TRBJ1-1, with unresolved D. Trimming removed 4 bases from V and 4 bases from J, with 13 bases in between. CDR3 length: 14 amino acids. Germline assignment: CDR1 MNHEY and CDR2 SVGAGI.

This clone has more than one count but fewer than ten. Distinct nucleotide sequences in the sample also encode this CDR3. The CDR3 DNA reads as TGTGCCAGCAGCCTCAGCCCAGGGGAAAGAGAGCAGTACTTC. This sequence encodes CASSLSPGEREQYF. This rearrangement joins TRBV11-2 to TRBJ2-7; D is possibly TRBD1 (6 bases). This CDR3 has 14 residues. Looked up from germline, CDR1 is SGHAT and CDR2 is FQNNGV. Trimming cost V 5 bases and J 7 bases, with 18 bases left between them.

The chain carries TRBV11-2 and TRBJ1-2, with D unresolved. CDR3 length equals 15 residues. Germline CDR1 and CDR2: SGHAT and FQNNGV. Trimming removed 5 bases at V and 6 bases at J, with 19 bases between. CDR3 sequence: CASSRGGGRSDGYTF. As DNA, the CDR3 is TGTGCCAGCAGCCGTGGAGGAGGGAGGTCGGATGGCTACACCTTC.

This chain connects TRBV9 to TRBJ2-3, with 9 bases identical to TRBD2. From germline, CDR1 is SGDLS and CDR2 YYNGEE. The V gene end was trimmed by 1 base and the J gene end by 0 bases; junction bases not matched to a gene: 6. CDR3 length: 17 amino acids. The CDR3: CASSVSSGGFSTDTQYF. CDR3 in DNA: TGTGCCAGCAGCGTATCCAGCGGGGGGTTTAGCACAGATACGCAGTATTTT.